Following are 6 T cell receptor beta chains from one sample sequenced in a study of blood T cell repertoires in COVID-19. TCRdb's copy holds only in-frame clones and misses some; the assay was immunoSEQ multiplex PCR. The table includes roughly 180,000 clones, over 70% detected once. Sequencing was done on a sample of PBMCs or T cells enriched from blood (not recorded which). The receptors come from a man in his forties or fifties who had recovered from COVID-19.

This chain uses TRBV6-6 with TRBJ1-1, with no clear D. The CDR3 contains 14 residues. The germline gives CDR1 MNHNY, CDR2 SVGAGI (reference sequence). The ends were cut back, 2 bases at V and 6 bases at J, with 13 bases in the middle. The CDR3 reads CASSYELQASEAFF. The CDR3 bases are TGTGCCAGCAGTTACGAACTCCAGGCCTCTGAAGCTTTCTTT.

The CDR3 bases are TGTGCCAGCAGCTTGATAGCGGGAGGGCCCGAGGGGATGTATTTT. It yields the protein CASSLIAGGPEGMYF. The chain employs TRBV7-9 and TRBJ2-3; TRBD2 matches 11 bases. CDR3 length: 15 residues. The germline CDR1 and CDR2 sequences are SEHNR and FQNEAQ (reference sequence). The ends lost 3 bases at V and 14 bases at J; junction bases unmatched: 13.

In its sample, this clone was seen once. The chain recombines TRBV12-5 with TRBJ2-7; possible D gene TRBD1, 5 bases. This CDR3 spans 12 amino acids. The V end was cut by 5 bases, the J end by 12 bases, with 17 bases between. The germline V gene has CDR1 LGHNT and CDR2 FRNRAP. CDR3 in DNA: TGTGCTAGTGGTGCACACCAGGGCCTTCTGTACTTC. This gives the protein CASGAHQGLLYF.

The V and J genes are TRBV3-1 (or the pseudogene TRBV3-2) and TRBJ1-3, with 10 bases lining up with TRBD1. J gave up 3 bases and V 0 bases, and 8 bases lay outside the gene matches. The CDR3 extends over 18 amino acids. Per the germline V gene, CDR1 is LGHDT and CDR2 is YNNKEL (reference sequence). The CDR3 DNA follows: TGTGCCAGCAGCCAAGAAACCGGGACAGGGGTCTTTGGAAACACCATATATTTT. This codes for CASSQETGTGVFGNTIYF.

This sequence joins TRBV9 and TRBJ2-3; 8 nucleotides align to TRBD2. CDR3 length equals 15 residues. In germline, CDR1 is SGDLS, CDR2 YYNGEE. Trimming cost V 1 base and J 2 bases; bases outside gene matches: 3. The CDR3 bases are TGTGCCAGCAGCGTATCTAGCGGGCTCACAGATACGCAGTATTTT. Encoded protein: CASSVSSGLTDTQYF.

The chain carries TRBV19 and TRBJ1-6; 7 nucleotides agree with TRBD1. The CDR3 runs to 13 residues. Germline V CDR1 and CDR2: LNHDA, SQIVND (reference sequence). Trimming took 7 bases from V and 6 from J; bases not matched to a gene: 3. CDR3 region: CASNRDSNSPLHF. For the CDR3, the DNA is TGTGCCAGTAATCGGGACAGTAATTCACCCCTCCACTTT.